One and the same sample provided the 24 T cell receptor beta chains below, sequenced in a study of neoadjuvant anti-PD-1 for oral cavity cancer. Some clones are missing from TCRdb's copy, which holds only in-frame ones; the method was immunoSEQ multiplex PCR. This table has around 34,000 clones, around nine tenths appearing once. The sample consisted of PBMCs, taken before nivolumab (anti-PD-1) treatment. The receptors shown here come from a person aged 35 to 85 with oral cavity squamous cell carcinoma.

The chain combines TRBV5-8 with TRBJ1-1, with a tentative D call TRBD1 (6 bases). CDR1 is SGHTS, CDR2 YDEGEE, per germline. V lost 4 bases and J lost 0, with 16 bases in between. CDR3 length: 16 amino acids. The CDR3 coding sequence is TGTGCCAGCAGCACCGGACAGTACAATATGAACACTGAAGCTTTCTTT. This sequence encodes CASSTGQYNMNTEAFF. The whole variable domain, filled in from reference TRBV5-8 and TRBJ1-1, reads EAGVTQSPTHLIKTRGQQATLRCSPISGHTSVYWYQQALGLGLQFLLWYDEGEERNRGNFPPRFSGRQFPNYSSELNVNALELEDSALYLCASSTGQYNMNTEAFFGQGTRLTVV.

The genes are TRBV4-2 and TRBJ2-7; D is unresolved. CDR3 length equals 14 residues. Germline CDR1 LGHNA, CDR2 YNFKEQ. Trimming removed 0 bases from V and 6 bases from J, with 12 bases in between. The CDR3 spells CASSQDRTRREQYF. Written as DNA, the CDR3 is TGTGCCAGCAGCCAAGATAGAACGAGGCGCGAGCAGTACTTC.

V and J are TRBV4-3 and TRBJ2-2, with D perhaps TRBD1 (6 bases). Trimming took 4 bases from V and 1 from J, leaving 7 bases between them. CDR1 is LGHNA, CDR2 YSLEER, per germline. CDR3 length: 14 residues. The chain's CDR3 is CASSRDMNTGELFF. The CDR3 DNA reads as TGCGCCAGCAGCCGGGACATGAACACCGGGGAGCTGTTTTTT.

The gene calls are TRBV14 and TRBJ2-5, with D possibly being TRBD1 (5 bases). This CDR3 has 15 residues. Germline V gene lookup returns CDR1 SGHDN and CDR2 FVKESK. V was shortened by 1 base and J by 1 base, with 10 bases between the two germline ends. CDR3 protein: CASSQARAAQETQYF. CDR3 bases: TGTGCCAGCAGCCAAGCCAGGGCAGCCCAAGAGACCCAGTACTTC.

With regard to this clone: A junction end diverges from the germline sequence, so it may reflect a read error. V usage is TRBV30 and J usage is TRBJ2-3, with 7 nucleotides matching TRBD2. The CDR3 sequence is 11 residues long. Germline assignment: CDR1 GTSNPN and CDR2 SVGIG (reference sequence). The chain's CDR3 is CAGRGADTQYF. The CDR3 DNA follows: TGTGCCGGGAGGGGCGCAGATACGCAGTATTTT.

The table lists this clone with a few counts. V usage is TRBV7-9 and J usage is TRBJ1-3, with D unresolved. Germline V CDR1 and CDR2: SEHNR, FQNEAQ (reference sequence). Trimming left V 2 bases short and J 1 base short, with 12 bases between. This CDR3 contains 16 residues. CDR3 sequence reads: CASSLLRRSSGNTIYF. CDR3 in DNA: TGTGCCAGCAGCTTACTTAGGCGTTCATCTGGAAACACCATATATTTT.

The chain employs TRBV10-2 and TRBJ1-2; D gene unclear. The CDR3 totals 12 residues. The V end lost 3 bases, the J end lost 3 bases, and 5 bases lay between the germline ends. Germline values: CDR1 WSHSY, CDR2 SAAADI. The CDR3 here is CASSDRDYGYTF. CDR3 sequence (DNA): TGCGCCAGCAGTGATAGGGACTATGGCTACACCTTC.

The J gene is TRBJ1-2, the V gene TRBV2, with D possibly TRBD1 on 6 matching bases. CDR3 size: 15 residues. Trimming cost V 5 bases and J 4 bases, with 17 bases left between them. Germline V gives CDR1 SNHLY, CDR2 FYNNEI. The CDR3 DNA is TGTGCCAGCAGTAGCACGACAGGATATCTCTATGGCTACACCTTC. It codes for CASSSTTGYLYGYTF.

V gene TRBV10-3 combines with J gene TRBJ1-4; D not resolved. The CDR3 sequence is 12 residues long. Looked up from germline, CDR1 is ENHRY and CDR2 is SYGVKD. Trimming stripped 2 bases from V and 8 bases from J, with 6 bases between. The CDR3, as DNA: TGTGCCATCAGTGAGCCGGGGGAAAAACTGTTTTTT. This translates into CAISEPGEKLFF.

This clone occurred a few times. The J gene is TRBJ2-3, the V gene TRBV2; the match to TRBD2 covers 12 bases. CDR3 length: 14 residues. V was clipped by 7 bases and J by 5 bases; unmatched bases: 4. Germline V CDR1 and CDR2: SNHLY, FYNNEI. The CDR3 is CASNLGLAGDTQYF. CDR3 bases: TGTGCCAGCAACCTGGGACTAGCGGGAGATACGCAGTATTTT.

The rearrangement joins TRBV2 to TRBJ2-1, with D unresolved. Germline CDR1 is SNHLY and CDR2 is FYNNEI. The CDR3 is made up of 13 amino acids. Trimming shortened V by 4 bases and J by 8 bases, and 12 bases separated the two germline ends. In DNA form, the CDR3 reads TGTGCCAGCAGTGGGCAAAGTTGGGATGAGCAGTTCTTC. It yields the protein CASSGQSWDEQFF.

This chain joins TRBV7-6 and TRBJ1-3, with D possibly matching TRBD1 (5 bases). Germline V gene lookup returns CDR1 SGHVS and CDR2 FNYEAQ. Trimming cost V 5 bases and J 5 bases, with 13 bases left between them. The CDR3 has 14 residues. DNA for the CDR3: TGTGCCAGCAGCGCAGCCTCGGGACGAAACACCATATATTTT. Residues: CASSAASGRNTIYF.

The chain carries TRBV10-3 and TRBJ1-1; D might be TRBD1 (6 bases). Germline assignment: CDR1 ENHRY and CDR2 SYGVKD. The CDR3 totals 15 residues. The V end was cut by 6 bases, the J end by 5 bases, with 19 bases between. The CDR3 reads CAIRERTGIETEAFF. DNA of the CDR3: TGTGCCATCAGGGAGCGTACAGGGATAGAAACTGAAGCTTTCTTT.

CDR3 sequence reads: CASSLGAGTVRYEQYF. The DNA for the CDR3 is TGTGCCAGCAGCTTAGGAGCCGGGACAGTCCGCTACGAGCAGTACTTC. The V and J genes are TRBV7-6 and TRBJ2-7, with 7 positions matching TRBD1. From germline, CDR1 is SGHVS and CDR2 FNYEAQ. This CDR3 region has 16 residues. V trimming: 1 base; J trimming: 3 bases; junction bases outside the gene matches: 9.

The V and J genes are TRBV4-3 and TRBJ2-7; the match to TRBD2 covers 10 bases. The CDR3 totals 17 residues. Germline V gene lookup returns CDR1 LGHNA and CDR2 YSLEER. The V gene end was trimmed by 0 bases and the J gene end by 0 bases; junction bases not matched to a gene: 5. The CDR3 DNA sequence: TGCGCCAGCAGCCAAGAACACCTAGCGGGGGCCTCCTACGAGCAGTACTTC. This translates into CASSQEHLAGASYEQYF.

The CDR3 region has the DNA TGTGCCAGCAGCGCCCGGACAGGGGCCTCGGAGGTGGGCTACACCTTC. Translating it yields CASSARTGASEVGYTF. V usage is TRBV7-9 and J usage is TRBJ1-2; 9 bases map to TRBD1. CDR1 is SEHNR and CDR2 is FQNEAQ in the germline V gene (reference sequence). The CDR3 is 16 amino acids. After removal of 5 bases from V and 8 bases from J, the junction contained 15 bases not matched to a gene.

The CDR3 sequence is CSVSTSGVDTQYF. The CDR3 nucleotides read TGCAGCGTTTCGACTAGCGGGGTAGATACGCAGTATTTT. The V gene is TRBV29-1, the J gene TRBJ2-3, with 11 bases lining up with TRBD2. The CDR3 is made up of 13 amino acids. Germline assignment: CDR1 SQVTM and CDR2 ANQGSEA. V lost 5 bases, J lost 5 bases, and 3 bases stayed unmatched.

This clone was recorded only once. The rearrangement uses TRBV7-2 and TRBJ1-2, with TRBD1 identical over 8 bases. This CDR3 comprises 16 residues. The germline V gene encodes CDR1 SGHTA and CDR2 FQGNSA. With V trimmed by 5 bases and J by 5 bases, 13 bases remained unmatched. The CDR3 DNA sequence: TGTGCCAGCAGCCCGACCCTCGACAGGGGAACATATGGCTACACCTTC. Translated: CASSPTLDRGTYGYTF.

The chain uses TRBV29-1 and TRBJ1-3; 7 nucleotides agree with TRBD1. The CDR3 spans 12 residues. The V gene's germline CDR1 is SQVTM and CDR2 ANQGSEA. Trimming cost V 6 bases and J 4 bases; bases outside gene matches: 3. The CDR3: CSVTGTGNTIYF. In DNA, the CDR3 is TGCAGCGTGACAGGGACGGGAAACACCATATATTTT.

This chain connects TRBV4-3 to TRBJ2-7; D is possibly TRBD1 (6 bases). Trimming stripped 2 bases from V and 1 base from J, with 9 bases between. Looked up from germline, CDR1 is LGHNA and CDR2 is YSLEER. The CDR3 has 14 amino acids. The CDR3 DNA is TGCGCCAGCAGCCAAAGCGGACAGTCCTACGAGCAGTACTTC. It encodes CASSQSGQSYEQYF.

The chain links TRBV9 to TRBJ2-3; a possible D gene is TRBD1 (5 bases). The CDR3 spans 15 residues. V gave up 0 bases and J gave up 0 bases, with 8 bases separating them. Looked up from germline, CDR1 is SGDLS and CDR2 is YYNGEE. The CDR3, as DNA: TGTGCCAGCAGCGTAGGGACAACTAGCACAGATACGCAGTATTTT. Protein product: CASSVGTTSTDTQYF. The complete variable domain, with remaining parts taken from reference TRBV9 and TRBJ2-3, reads DSGVTQTPKHLITATGQRVTLRCSPRSGDLSVYWYQQSLDQGLQFLIQYYNGEERAKGNILERFSAQQFPDLHSELNLSSLELGDSALYFCASSVGTTSTDTQYFGPGTRLTVL.

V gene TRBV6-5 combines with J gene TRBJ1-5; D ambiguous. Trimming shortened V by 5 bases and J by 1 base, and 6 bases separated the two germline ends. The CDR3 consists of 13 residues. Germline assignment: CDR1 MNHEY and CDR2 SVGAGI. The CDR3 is CASSRSSNQPQHF. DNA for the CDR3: TGTGCCAGCAGTCGTTCGAGCAATCAGCCCCAGCATTTT.

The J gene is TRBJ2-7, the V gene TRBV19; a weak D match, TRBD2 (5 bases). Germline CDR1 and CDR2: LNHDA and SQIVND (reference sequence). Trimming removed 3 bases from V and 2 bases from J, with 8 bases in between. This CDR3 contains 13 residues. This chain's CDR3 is CASSITGTYEQYF. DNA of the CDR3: TGTGCCAGTAGTATTACCGGGACCTACGAGCAGTACTTC.

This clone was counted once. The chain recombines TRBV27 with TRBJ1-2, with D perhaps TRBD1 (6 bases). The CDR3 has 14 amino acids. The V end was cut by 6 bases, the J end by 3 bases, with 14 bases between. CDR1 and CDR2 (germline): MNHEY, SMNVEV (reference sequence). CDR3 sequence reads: CASRRGGSDYGYTF. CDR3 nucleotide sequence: TGTGCCAGCAGAAGAGGGGGTTCGGACTATGGCTACACCTTC.